Listed below are T cell receptor beta chains from one sample, sequenced in a study of breast tumors, draining lymph nodes, adjacent tissues. Via MiXCR, TCRdb re-called the multiplex PCR reads, giving one row per CDR3 protein. The top ten hold over 7.5% of the sample, which has over 70,000 distinct CDR3 sequences, approximately 31% seen once. The sequenced sample consisted of axillary lymph node tissue. The source of these receptors is a female donor with breast cancer. Some clones in this sample may be carry-over from other donors' samples. CDR3s include the opening cysteine and the closing phenylalanine or tryptophan. Each record gives: clone size, D gene, J gene, V gene, CDR3 DNA, CDR3 protein. A D gene is named only where the DNA matches it firmly. Size is omitted from some rows. Given values are once, few, many or a class for expanded clones.

many	-	TRBJ2-2	TRBV6-2/TRBV6-3	TGTGCCAGCAGTCAAACACTAGACCCCGGGGAGCTGTTTTTT	CASSQTLDPGELFF
many	TRBD2	TRBJ2-5	TRBV5-8	TGTGCCAGCAGCTCAGTACCGGGACTAGGCCAAGAGACCCAGTACTTC	CASSSVPGLGQETQYF
-	-	TRBJ2-1	TRBV27	TGTGCCAGCAGTTCGGGACCCCAGTTCTTC	CASSSGPQFF
-	-	TRBJ1-1	TRBV14	TGTGCCAGCAGCCAAGATCCTTCCTCCCGTGGGGCTTTCTTT	CASSQDPSSRGAFF
many	-	TRBJ2-3	TRBV3-2	TGTGCCAGGCCTACAGGGGGCGAGTTTGGCACAGATACGCAGTATTTT	CARPTGGEFGTDTQYF
many	-	TRBJ1-6	TRBV9	TGTGCCAGCAGCGTAGCAGGAGAAAATTCACCCCTCCACTTT	CASSVAGENSPLHF
many	-	TRBJ1-4	TRBV6-5	TGTGCCAGCAGTTCCGACAGTAACTATGAAAAACTGTTTTTT	CASSSDSNYEKLFF
many	TRBD2	TRBJ2-1	TRBV12-3/TRBV12-4	TGTGCCAGCAGTTTCGACGGGCGGGAGGGCTACCATGAGCAGTTCTTC	CASSFDGREGYHEQFF
-	-	TRBJ2-2	TRBV9	TGTGCCAGCAGCGCCGAGGGGGAGCTGTTTTTT	CASSAEGELFF
-	TRBD2	TRBJ2-3	TRBV3-1	TGTGCCAGCAGCCCACGACTAGCGGGCCCAGATACGCAGTATTTT	CASSPRLAGPDTQYF
many	TRBD2	TRBJ2-7	TRBV7-8	TGTGCCAGCAGCCCGACTAGCGGAGGCTACGAGCAGTACTTC	CASSPTSGGYEQYF
many	-	TRBJ2-1	TRBV7-2	TGTGCCAGCAGCTCGCCCGGGAGTTCTGAGCAGTTCTTC	CASSSPGSSEQFF
many	TRBD2	TRBJ2-7	TRBV5-8	TGTGCCAGCAGCCCCGGGACTAGCGGGAGGGCCTACGAGCAGTACTTC	CASSPGTSGRAYEQYF
many	TRBD1	TRBJ2-1	TRBV20-1	TGCAGTGCGGATCCACAGGGGGCGCGGGGTACCAATGAGCAGTTCTTC	CSADPQGARGTNEQFF
-	TRBD1	TRBJ2-6	TRBV4-2	TGTGCCAGCAGCCAAGATGGACAGGCTGGGGCCAGCGTCCTGACTTTC	CASSQDGQAGASVLTF
many	-	TRBJ1-1	TRBV20-1	TGCAGTGCTAAGACGGTCCTGGGGAGGAACACTGAAGCTTTCTTT	CSAKTVLGRNTEAFF
many	TRBD1	TRBJ2-1	TRBV27	TGTGCCAGCACGTCCCCACAGGGGGTGCAGTTCTTC	CASTSPQGVQFF
many	-	TRBJ1-4	TRBV5-8	TGTGCCAGCAGCCCAGGGATAACTAATGAAAAACTGTTTTTT	CASSPGITNEKLFF
many	TRBD1	TRBJ2-6	TRBV6-1	TGTGCCAGCAGCCCGGGACAGCTTGATTTCTCTGGGGCCAACGTCCTGACTTTC	CASSPGQLDFSGANVLTF
many	TRBD2	TRBJ2-7	TRBV6-5	TGTGCCAGCAGTCCCCGATCTAGCGGGGCCTACGAGCAGTACTTC	CASSPRSSGAYEQYF
-	-	TRBJ2-2	TRBV7-9	TGTGCCAGCAACAATACGGCGTCTTCCGGGGAGCTGTTTTTT	CASNNTASSGELFF
-	-	TRBJ1-1	TRBV5-6	TGTGCCAGCAGCCTGACGGATACGAACACTGAAGCTGTCTTT	CASSLTDTNTEAVF
few	-	TRBJ2-1	TRBV18	TGTGCCAGCTCGCCAGGGGGGCTCGATGAGCAGTTCTTC	CASSPGGLDEQFF
many	-	TRBJ2-7	TRBV2	TGTGCCAGCAGTGAAGCTGAAAGTCCCCCCTACGAGCAGTACTTC	CASSEAESPPYEQYF
many	TRBD1	TRBJ2-2	TRBV4-3	TGCGCCAGCAGCCAACACGCAGGGGGCGTGGACACCGGGGAGCTGTTTTTT	CASSQHAGGVDTGELFF
-	-	TRBJ1-2	TRBV2	TGTGCCAGCAGTGCTAGGGGACGGCTATATGGCTACACCTTC	CASSARGRLYGYTF
many	-	TRBJ2-2	TRBV7-2	TGTGCCAGCAGCTTAGAGGGAGCGTTCATCGGGGAGCTGTTTTTT	CASSLEGAFIGELFF
many	TRBD1	TRBJ2-5	TRBV5-4	TGTGCCAGCAAGGGGACAGTCCAAGAGACCCAGTACTTC	CASKGTVQETQYF
-	TRBD2	TRBJ2-3	TRBV24-1	TGTGCCATCAGTCCCACACCGCGATTGGCGGGAGGCCGCACAGATACGCAGTATTTT	CAISPTPRLAGGRTDTQYF
-	TRBD1	TRBJ1-2	TRBV25-1	TGTGCCAGCAGTGATTTATACGCAGGGGGCGCGTATGGGTTAACCTTC	CASSDLYAGGAYGLTF
-	-	TRBJ1-4	TRBV24-1	TGTGCCACCAGTGCTAACCCTAGCGGGAGTGGTTCCGAAAAACTGTTTTTT	CATSANPSGSGSEKLFF
medium-sized	-	TRBJ2-2	TRBV7-3	TGTGCCAGCAGCTTATCTGCAGGGTACACCGGGGAGCTGTTTTTT	CASSLSAGYTGELFF
-	TRBD1	TRBJ1-5	TRBV12-5	TGTGCCAGCAGTCCACCAGGGGGGGACCAGCCCCAGCATTTT	CASSPPGGDQPQHF
many	TRBD2	TRBJ2-5	TRBV19	TGTGCCAGTAGGAGACTAGCGGGGAACAGCCGGGGGACCCAGTACTTC	CASRRLAGNSRGTQYF
many	TRBD1	TRBJ1-4	TRBV18	TGTGCCAGCTCAGCCGGGACAGGGGATGAAAAACTGTTTTTT	CASSAGTGDEKLFF
many	TRBD1	TRBJ2-1	TRBV19	TGTGCCAGTAGTATAAGGGACAGGGGGGGGTATGAGCAGTTCTTC	CASSIRDRGGYEQFF
many	-	TRBJ2-3	TRBV7-9	TGTGCCAGCAGCTTAGGGCGTTGGAGCACAGATACGCAGTATTTT	CASSLGRWSTDTQYF
-	TRBD2	TRBJ2-1	TRBV7-2	TGTGCCAGCAGCTCGGCGGGAGGGAGACACAATGAGCAGCACTTC	CASSSAGGRHNEQHF
-	-	TRBJ1-5	TRBV6-2/TRBV6-3	TGTGCCAGCTGGTCGGGTAGGACTAGCGGCAGCAATCAGCCCCAGCATTTT	CASWSGRTSGSNQPQHF
many	-	TRBJ2-5	TRBV12-5	TGTGCTAGTGGTTTGGGGGGCCCACAAGAGACCCAGTACTTC	CASGLGGPQETQYF
many	TRBD1	TRBJ2-2	TRBV14	TGTGCCAGCAGCCTCCCGGGACAGGCTGTAAACACCGGGGAGCTGTTTTTT	CASSLPGQAVNTGELFF
-	TRBD1	TRBJ2-3	TRBV7-9	TGTGCCAGCAGCTTAGGGACAGGGGGCGGAGATACGCGGTATTTT	CASSLGTGGGDTRYF
many	-	TRBJ2-3	TRBV11-3	TGTGCCAGCAGCTTATTGGCGGGACGGCAAGGAGGGCAGTATTTT	CASSLLAGRQGGQYF
many	TRBD1	TRBJ2-3	TRBV6-1	TGTGCCAGCAGGGACCAGGGGGTAGGGACAGATACGCAGTATTTT	CASRDQGVGTDTQYF
many	TRBD2	TRBJ2-5	TRBV20-1	TGCAGTGCTCTGTTGACTAGCGGGAGCTGGGAGACCCAGTACTTC	CSALLTSGSWETQYF